This TCR beta chain was sequenced in a study of T cell repertoires in cytomegalovirus infection. Study in general: CMV infection plus the matching HLA type was flagged by public TCR beta signatures. General study points: Identification of carriers of CMV plus the relevant HLA was performed using cumulative public TCR beta family frequency. The ex vivo response was dominated by HLA-C-restricted CMV-specific TCR beta clonotypes.

TCRdb re-analysed the reads in MiXCR, keeping a single row per CDR3 protein. The sample carries nearly 550,000 distinct CDR3 sequences, approximately 16% recorded once. This clonotype was found many times. No antigen is known for it. The source of this sequence is a human donor in good health (CMV status not recorded). Some clones in this sample may be carry-over from other donors' samples. The sequencing input was CD8+ T cells from PBMCs.

The CDR3 reads CASSPGLAPAYF. The CDR3 DNA is TGTGCCAGCAGCCCTGGGTTGGCTCCGGCGTACTTC. V usage is TRBV7-2 and J usage is TRBJ2-7; D unresolved. V gave up 5 bases and J gave up 12 bases, with 17 bases separating them. The CDR3 consists of 12 residues. Per the germline V gene, CDR1 is SGHTA and CDR2 is FQGNSA.